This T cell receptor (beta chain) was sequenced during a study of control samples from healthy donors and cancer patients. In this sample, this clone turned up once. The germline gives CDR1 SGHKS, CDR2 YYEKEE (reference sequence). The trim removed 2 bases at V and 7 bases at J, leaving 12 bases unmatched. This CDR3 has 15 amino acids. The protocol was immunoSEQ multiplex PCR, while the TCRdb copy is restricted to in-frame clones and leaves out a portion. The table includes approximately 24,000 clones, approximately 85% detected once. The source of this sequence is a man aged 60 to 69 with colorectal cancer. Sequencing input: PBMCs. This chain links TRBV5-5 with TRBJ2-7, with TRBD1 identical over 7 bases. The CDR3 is CASSLNRGSAGEQYV. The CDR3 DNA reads TGTGCCAGCAGCTTAAACAGGGGATCCGCCGGGGAGCAGTACGTC.